These 31 T cell receptor beta chains came from one sample sequenced in a study of shared clonotypes between healthy human individuals. Sequenced by immunoSEQ multiplex PCR; TCRdb stores in-frame clones only, minus some. This table holds 2 million to 3 million clones, roughly 93% found once. Sequencing was done on a sample of naive CD4+ T cells from PBMCs. Subset specified: CD45RA+ positively selected. The receptors originated from a man in his late teens or twenties in good health. Some clones in this sample may be carry-over from other donors' samples.

This chain links TRBV2 with TRBJ1-5; the D is unclear. V shed 7 bases and J shed 4 bases, with 17 bases lying between them. In germline, CDR1 is SNHLY, CDR2 FYNNEI. The CDR3 has 15 amino acids. In nucleotides, the CDR3 is TGTGCCAGCAAGGCGGAGGGTACCCCGAATCAGCCCCAGCATTTT. It yields the protein CASKAEGTPNQPQHF.

The chain employs TRBV5-1 and TRBJ2-1; tentative D call: TRBD2 (6 bases). The V gene lost 0 bases and the J gene lost 9 bases, with 22 bases spanning the gap. The germline V gene encodes CDR1 SGHRS and CDR2 YFSETQ. The CDR3 has 17 amino acids. The DNA for the CDR3 is TGCGCCAGCAGCTTGGCTCGGACTACCAACCTTGGGGCTGAGCAGTTCTTC. This codes for CASSLARTTNLGAEQFF.

The chain employs TRBV11-3 and TRBJ2-7; D possibly corresponds to TRBD2 (6 bases). Per the germline V gene, CDR1 is SGHNT and CDR2 is YENEEA. This CDR3 contains 13 residues. V lost 0 bases and J lost 4, with 7 bases in between. The CDR3 DNA follows: TGTGCCAGCAGCTTAGATCGGGGGTACGAGCAGTACTTC. This encodes CASSLDRGYEQYF.

The rearrangement links TRBV15 to TRBJ1-1; TRBD1 might be the D (5 bases). CDR3 size: 13 residues. Trimming took off 6 bases at V and 5 bases at J, with 13 bases between the two ends. CDR1 and CDR2 from the germline V gene are LNHNV and YYDKDF (reference sequence). CDR3 protein: CATRRQSMTEAFF. The CDR3 nucleotides read TGTGCCACCAGAAGACAGTCGATGACTGAAGCTTTCTTT.

This rearrangement joins TRBV5-8 to TRBJ1-6; D is unclear. The CDR3 is 12 residues long. Looked up from germline, CDR1 is SGHTS and CDR2 is YDEGEE. Between the trimmed V and J ends, which lost 1 base and 11 bases, there was a span of 7 bases. The CDR3 DNA sequence: TGTGCCAGCAGCTTGACAGTCCCACCCCTCCACTTT. It is translated as CASSLTVPPLHF.

Only one count was recorded for this clone. The chain couples TRBV6-4 to TRBJ2-2; no definite D call. The CDR3 spans 14 residues. V lost 2 bases, J lost 6 bases, and 10 bases lay in between. Germline CDR1 is MRHNA and CDR2 is SNTAGT. This CDR3 reads CASSDRFWAGELFF. The DNA of the CDR3 is TGTGCCAGCAGTGACCGATTTTGGGCCGGGGAGCTGTTTTTT.

The chain employs TRBV25-1 and TRBJ1-4, with D uncertain. The V gene's germline CDR1 is MGHDK and CDR2 SYGVNS. Trimming stripped 4 bases from V and 7 bases from J, with 19 bases between. The CDR3 is made up of 16 amino acids. The CDR3 DNA follows: TGTGCCAGCAGTGCGCGCCAGGTCGCTCTAGGTGAAAAACTGTTTTTT. Amino acids: CASSARQVALGEKLFF.

The rearrangement links TRBV11-1 to TRBJ2-2; TRBD2 might be the D (5 bases). Deletions cut 5 bases from V and 6 bases from J, with 10 bases between. This CDR3 comprises 13 residues. The germline CDR1 and CDR2 sequences are SGHAT and FQDESV (reference sequence). CDR3 DNA sequence: TGTGCCAGCAGCGCCCGCGGGCCCGGGGAGCTGTTTTTT. Residues: CASSARGPGELFF. Variable domain in full (rest from reference TRBV11-1 and TRBJ2-2): EAEVAQSPRYKITEKSQAVAFWCDPISGHATLYWYRQILGQGPELLVQFQDESVVDDSQLPKDRFSAERLKGVDSTLKIQPAELGDSAMYLCASSARGPGELFFGEGSRLTVL.

This clone has more than one count but fewer than ten. The CDR3 protein is CASSQNMGQGKLSAFF. The CDR3 DNA is TGCGCCAGCAGCCAAAATATGGGACAGGGTAAATTGTCGGCTTTCTTT. V gene TRBV4-1 combines with J gene TRBJ1-1, with 9 nucleotides matching TRBD1. The CDR3 totals 16 residues. Germline-derived CDR1 and CDR2 are MGHRA and YSYEKL. The junction had 15 bases not matched to a gene; V was cut back by 2 bases and J by 11 bases.

CDR3 loop: CASSYYPGGETQYF. The CDR3 DNA reads TGTGCCAGCAGTTACTACCCGGGGGGGGAGACCCAGTACTTC. The V call is TRBV6-5, the J call TRBJ2-5, with 8 bases identical to TRBD2. Germline trimming cut 1 base from V and 5 bases from J; bases unmatched to any gene: 3. In germline, CDR1 is MNHEY, CDR2 SVGAGI. This CDR3 spans 14 amino acids.

V gene TRBV5-1 combines with J gene TRBJ2-1; D is ambiguous. Trimming removed 1 base from V and 3 bases from J, with 8 bases in between. This CDR3 contains 14 residues. CDR1 is SGHRS, CDR2 YFSETQ, per germline. The CDR3 here is CASSLLWGYNEQFF. For the CDR3, the DNA is TGCGCCAGCAGCTTGTTGTGGGGCTACAATGAGCAGTTCTTC.

This chain connects TRBV5-5 to TRBJ2-5, with 8 bases aligning to TRBD2. With V trimmed by 1 base and J by 2 bases, 4 bases remained unmatched. The CDR3 runs 15 residues. Germline V CDR1 and CDR2: SGHKS, YYEKEE (reference sequence). This chain's CDR3 is CASSLTSGQQETQYF. CDR3 coding DNA: TGTGCCAGCAGCTTGACTAGCGGCCAGCAAGAGACCCAGTACTTC.

This clone appeared once. CDR3 sequence (DNA): TGCAGTGCTAGAGTCGGGGTCAAGTCTTTCTTT. Protein: CSARVGVKSFF. This chain joins TRBV20-1 and TRBJ1-1; no firm D call. CDR1 DFQATT and CDR2 SNEGSKA come from the germline V gene (reference sequence). Trimming left V 1 base short and J 12 bases short, with 12 bases between. The CDR3 is 11 residues long.

V and J are TRBV18 and TRBJ2-7; TRBD2 is a possible D gene (5 bases). From germline, CDR1 is KGHSH and CDR2 LQKENI. The V gene lost 2 bases and the J gene lost 7 bases, with 12 bases spanning the gap. The CDR3 contains 13 residues. CDR3: CASSPAGLNEQYF. For the CDR3, the DNA is TGTGCCAGCTCACCAGCGGGTCTGAATGAGCAGTACTTC.

In its sample, this clone was seen once. The chain employs TRBV6-5 and TRBJ1-2, with 7 nucleotides matching TRBD1. The V and J ends lost 4 bases and 0 bases, in that order; junction bases with no gene match: 5. The CDR3 has 15 amino acids. In germline, CDR1 is MNHEY, CDR2 SVGAGI. The CDR3 region has the DNA TGTGCCAGCAGTTTTACAGGGGCCACTAACTATGGCTACACCTTC. Translating it yields CASSFTGATNYGYTF.

This CDR3 reads CASSATHVYTGELFF. In DNA, the CDR3 is TGTGCCAGCAGTGCGACTCACGTATACACCGGGGAGCTGTTTTTT. The chain links TRBV28 to TRBJ2-2, with no clear D. The CDR3 runs to 15 residues. V dropped 5 bases and J dropped 3 bases, with 13 bases sitting between them. Per the germline V gene, CDR1 is MDHEN and CDR2 is SYDVKM.

The genes are TRBV15 and TRBJ1-3; D ambiguous. Trimming stripped 2 bases from V and 4 bases from J, with 21 bases between. The CDR3 consists of 18 residues. From germline, CDR1 is LNHNV and CDR2 YYDKDF (reference sequence). The CDR3: CATSRRLGMRGPGNTIYF. CDR3 in DNA: TGTGCCACCAGCAGAAGACTCGGAATGAGAGGGCCCGGAAACACCATATATTTT.

The sample holds one count of this clone. The gene calls are TRBV15 and TRBJ2-7; D is uncertain. Germline V gives CDR1 LNHNV, CDR2 YYDKDF (reference sequence). The CDR3 is 15 amino acids. Trimming stripped 1 base from V and 1 base from J, with 11 bases between. CDR3 in DNA: TGTGCCACCAGCAGAGTCTTTGGCAGTTCCTACGAGCAGTACTTC. It is translated as CATSRVFGSSYEQYF.

As to this clone: Germline is not matched at one junction end, which may reflect a read error. V gene TRBV15 combines with J gene TRBJ2-7; 7 nucleotides match TRBD2. This CDR3 has 11 amino acids. CDR1 and CDR2 from the germline V gene are LNHNV and YYDKDF (reference sequence). CDR3 residues: CATSRERETHF. The CDR3, as DNA: TGTGCCACCAGCAGAGAGCGGGAGACCCACTTC.

The V gene is TRBV5-1, the J gene TRBJ2-5; 10 nucleotides align to TRBD2. The ends lost 3 bases at V and 4 bases at J; junction bases unmatched: 0. From germline, CDR1 is SGHRS and CDR2 YFSETQ. This CDR3 is 13 amino acids long. As DNA, the CDR3 is TGCGCCAGCAGCTGGACTAGCGGAGAGACCCAGTACTTC. Amino acids: CASSWTSGETQYF.

The chain couples TRBV5-5 to TRBJ1-1; possibly TRBD1 for D (5 bases). CDR1 is SGHKS and CDR2 is YYEKEE in the germline V gene (reference sequence). Trimming removed 1 base at V and 1 base at J, with 14 bases between. The CDR3 runs to 16 residues. The CDR3, as DNA: TGTGCCAGCAGCTTGCTGGGACTCCAGGCGAACACTGAAGCTTTCTTT. Protein sequence: CASSLLGLQANTEAFF.

The CDR3 nucleotides are TGTGCCACCAGCAGAGCGGGAAGCGTCAACACCGGGGAGCTGTTTTTT. It codes for CATSRAGSVNTGELFF. The chain couples TRBV15 to TRBJ2-2; D perhaps matches TRBD2 (5 bases). The V and J ends lost 1 base and 2 bases respectively, with 11 bases between them. Germline V gene data show CDR1 as LNHNV and CDR2 as YYDKDF (reference sequence). There are 16 residues in the CDR3.

This clone was seen a few times. This specimen includes other DNA sequences encoding the same CDR3. The rearrangement uses TRBV9 and TRBJ2-2; no firm D call. Germline assignment: CDR1 SGDLS and CDR2 YYNGEE. The CDR3 has 14 residues. The germline V and J ends were trimmed by 0 bases and 1 base, with 4 bases remaining between them. As DNA, the CDR3 is TGTGCCAGCAGCGTAGGAGGGAACACCGGGGAGCTGTTTTTT. This sequence encodes CASSVGGNTGELFF.

This chain links TRBV7-3 with TRBJ2-1; D may be TRBD2 (6 bases). The V gene lost 4 bases and the J gene lost 8 bases, with 9 bases spanning the gap. Germline CDR1 is SGHTA and CDR2 is FQGTGA. The CDR3 is made up of 12 amino acids. CDR3 sequence: CASSSRRDEQFF. The CDR3 coding sequence is TGTGCCAGCAGCTCAAGGAGGGATGAGCAGTTCTTC.

The J gene is TRBJ2-5, the V gene TRBV21-1; no check of the table's D call, TRBD2, against the DNA was made. TRBV21-1 is deemed a pseudogene. This CDR3 is built from 13 residues. CDR3 residues: CANHHLEKETQYF. The CDR3 nucleotides are TGTGCCAACCACCACCTAGAAAAAGAGACCCAGTACTTC.

The V call is TRBV7-9, the J call TRBJ1-6; 8 nucleotides agree with TRBD1. With 5 bases clipped from V and 7 bases from J, the junction kept 7 bases outside the gene matches. This CDR3 contains 15 residues. Germline CDR1 is SEHNR and CDR2 is FQNEAQ (reference sequence). In DNA form, the CDR3 reads TGTGCCAGCAGCCTCTACCAGGGGGCAAATTCACCCCTCCACTTT. Translation gives CASSLYQGANSPLHF.

In the case of this clone: The sample has other DNA sequences that encode this CDR3 too. V and J are TRBV28 and TRBJ1-2; D gene ambiguous. V was cut by 4 bases and J by 4 bases, with 4 bases left in between. The V gene's germline CDR1 is MDHEN and CDR2 SYDVKM. This CDR3 region has 11 residues. This chain's CDR3 is CASSSGYGYTF. CDR3 in DNA: TGTGCCAGCAGTTCCGGCTATGGCTACACCTTC.

This chain uses TRBV14 with TRBJ2-7; no reliable D call. The V end was cut by 4 bases, the J end by 3 bases, with 10 bases between. Germline V gene lookup returns CDR1 SGHDN and CDR2 FVKESK. CDR3 length equals 13 residues. CDR3 sequence (DNA): TGTGCCAGCAGCCGCGGCCCCCACTACGAGCAGTACTTC. Its translation: CASSRGPHYEQYF.

The genes are TRBV7-2 and TRBJ2-1; weak D call: TRBD1 (6 bases). Germline V gives CDR1 SGHTA, CDR2 FQGNSA. This CDR3 is built from 16 residues. Trimming shortened V by 6 bases and J by 10 bases, and 25 bases separated the two germline ends. CDR3 sequence: CASRTRPGGGSNEQFF. The CDR3 bases are TGTGCCAGCAGAACTCGACCCGGTGGGGGCTCCAACGAGCAGTTCTTC.

CDR3 in amino acids: CASTTPGARGYGYTF. The CDR3 nucleotides read TGTGCCAGTACCACCCCGGGGGCGAGGGGTTATGGCTACACCTTC. The gene calls are TRBV19 and TRBJ1-2; D possibly corresponds to TRBD1 (6 bases). CDR1 and CDR2 (germline): LNHDA, SQIVND (reference sequence). This CDR3 spans 15 amino acids. V was pared by 7 bases and J by 5 bases, with 20 bases between.

The V gene is TRBV10-1, the J gene TRBJ2-7; 13 positions agree with TRBD2. Per the germline V gene, CDR1 is WNHNN and CDR2 is SYGVQD (reference sequence). The CDR3 contains 16 residues. Trimming took 4 bases from V and 7 from J; bases not matched to a gene: 10. DNA for the CDR3: TGCGCCAGCAGTGCCCAAGGACTAGCGGGAGTCGGTGAGCAGTACTTC. Encoded protein: CASSAQGLAGVGEQYF.